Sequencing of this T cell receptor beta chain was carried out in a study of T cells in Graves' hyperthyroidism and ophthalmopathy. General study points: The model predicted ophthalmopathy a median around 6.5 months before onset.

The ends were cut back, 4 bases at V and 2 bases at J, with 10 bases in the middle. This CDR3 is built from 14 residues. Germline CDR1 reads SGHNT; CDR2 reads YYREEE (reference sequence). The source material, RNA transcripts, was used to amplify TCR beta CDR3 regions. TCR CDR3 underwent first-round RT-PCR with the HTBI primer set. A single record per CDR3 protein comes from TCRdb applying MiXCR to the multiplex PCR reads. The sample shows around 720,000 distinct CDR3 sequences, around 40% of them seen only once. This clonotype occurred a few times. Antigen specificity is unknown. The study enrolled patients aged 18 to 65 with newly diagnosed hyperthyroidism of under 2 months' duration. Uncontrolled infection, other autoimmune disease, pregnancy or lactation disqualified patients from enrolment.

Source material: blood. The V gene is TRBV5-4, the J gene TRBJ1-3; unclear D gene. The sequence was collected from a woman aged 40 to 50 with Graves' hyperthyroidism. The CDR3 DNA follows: TGTGCCAGCAGCCGGACCGTAACTGGAAACACCATATATTTT. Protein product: CASSRTVTGNTIYF.